Listed below are T cell receptor beta chains from one sample, sequenced in a study of T cell responses to AZD1222 COVID-19 vaccine. Assay used: immunoSEQ multiplex PCR; TCRdb lists only in-frame clones, some missing. The data contain 150,000 to 200,000 clones, 90% to 95% of them singletons. The specimen was peripheral blood, collected 28 days after the second AZD1222 dose. Receptor source: an adult who received the AZD1222 COVID-19 vaccine. CDR3s include the opening cysteine and the closing phenylalanine or tryptophan. The order of the fields is CDR3 protein, CDR3 DNA, V gene, clone size, D gene, J gene. The D gene is left open where the match is weak. Clone size is shown for a subset of rows, as once, few, many or a class of expanded clone.

CDR3: CASSQTRTAGELFF
DNA: TGTGCCAGCAGCCAGACCCGAACCGCCGGGGAGCTGTTTTTT
V: TRBV7-8
size: once
D: -
J: TRBJ2-2

CDR3: CASSDILPGELFF
DNA: TGCGCCAGCAGCGACATTCTACCCGGGGAGCTGTTTTTT
V: TRBV5-1
size: once
D: -
J: TRBJ2-2

CDR3: CASSLDASGNTIYF
DNA: TGTGCCAGCAGCCTAGACGCCTCTGGAAACACCATATATTTT
V: TRBV11-2
size: -
D: -
J: TRBJ1-3

CDR3: CASSPLGESSYNEQFF
DNA: TGTGCTAGCAGCCCCCTGGGGGAGAGCTCCTACAATGAGCAGTTCTTC
V: TRBV7-7
size: -
D: -
J: TRBJ2-1

CDR3: CASSYGGFGANVLTF
DNA: TGTGCCAGCAGTTACGGGGGCTTTGGGGCCAACGTCCTGACTTTC
V: TRBV6-5
size: -
D: -
J: TRBJ2-6

CDR3: CASSYRAGNQPQHF
DNA: TGTGCCAGCAGTTACAGGGCGGGCAATCAGCCCCAGCATTTT
V: TRBV6-2/TRBV6-3
size: once
D: -
J: TRBJ1-5

CDR3: CASRTTGGGSNEQFF
DNA: TGTGCCAGCAGAACCACAGGGGGCGGGAGCAATGAGCAGTTCTTC
V: TRBV5-4
size: -
D: TRBD1
J: TRBJ2-1

CDR3: CASSMNRATYGYTF
DNA: TGTGCCAGTAGTATGAACAGGGCGACTTATGGCTACACCTTC
V: TRBV19
size: once
D: -
J: TRBJ1-2

CDR3: CASRLAGGRTGELFF
DNA: TGTGCCAGCAGGTTAGCGGGAGGACGCACCGGGGAGCTGTTTTTT
V: TRBV2
size: once
D: TRBD2
J: TRBJ2-2

CDR3: CASSLYGTEAFF
DNA: TGTGCCAGCAGCCTTTATGGCACTGAAGCTTTCTTT
V: TRBV28
size: -
D: -
J: TRBJ1-1

CDR3: CASSPPPDGVWANVLTF
DNA: TGTGCCAGCAGCCCCCCCCCTGATGGGGTCTGGGCCAACGTCCTGACTTTC
V: TRBV28
size: -
D: -
J: TRBJ2-6

CDR3: CASSQSYEQYF
DNA: TGTGCCAGCAGCCAATCCTACGAGCAGTACTTC
V: TRBV4-2
size: -
D: -
J: TRBJ2-7

CDR3: CASSRTGGAGAGELFF
DNA: TGTGCCAGCAGCAGGACAGGGGGCGCTGGCGCCGGGGAGCTGTTTTTT
V: TRBV4-2
size: -
D: TRBD1
J: TRBJ2-2

CDR3: CASSSQGAAPSYNEQFF
DNA: TGTGCCAGCAGCTCCCAGGGGGCGGCCCCCTCCTACAATGAGCAGTTCTTC
V: TRBV5-4
size: -
D: TRBD1
J: TRBJ2-1

CDR3: CASRANPRGTEAFF
DNA: TGTGCCAGCAGGGCGAACCCTCGGGGGACTGAAGCTTTCTTT
V: TRBV25-1
size: -
D: -
J: TRBJ1-1

CDR3: CSVDISRAGLGYEQYF
DNA: TGCAGCGTTGACATCTCCCGGGCAGGGCTAGGATACGAGCAGTACTTC
V: TRBV29-1
size: -
D: -
J: TRBJ2-7